The 24 T cell receptor beta chains listed next were all sequenced from one sample in a study of cytomegalovirus exposure and HLA in healthy donors. The PCR made use of 60 Vbeta and 13 Jbeta primers. TCRdb's table, derived via immunoSEQ multiplex PCR, lists solely in-frame clones and lacks some. Among some 130,000 clones, 9.7% were seen once, and the ten largest hold under 2%. Sample: PBMCs. Every receptor here comes from a man in his forties or fifties in good health and CMV-seronegative.

There are a few counts of this clone. The chain combines TRBV15 with TRBJ1-2; 7 positions agree with TRBD1. Germline CDR1 is LNHNV and CDR2 is YYDKDF (reference sequence). The CDR3 spans 15 residues. V shed 4 bases, J shed 4 bases, and the junction held 9 bases outside the gene matches. The chain's CDR3 is CATSMEGGRGYGYTF. Written as DNA, the CDR3 is TGTGCCACCAGCATGGAAGGGGGCCGCGGCTATGGCTACACCTTC.

This clone was observed a few times. The rearrangement uses TRBV30 and TRBJ1-5; 7 nucleotides agree with TRBD1. The CDR3 has 16 amino acids. The germline V gene encodes CDR1 GTSNPN and CDR2 SVGIG (reference sequence). The ends lost 3 bases at V and 0 bases at J; junction bases unmatched: 8. The CDR3 is CAWSMGQIYSNQPQHF. As DNA, the CDR3 is TGTGCCTGGAGCATGGGACAGATCTATAGCAATCAGCCCCAGCATTTT.

Only a few counts were recorded for this clone. V gene TRBV6-5 combines with J gene TRBJ2-7, with 10 bases fitting TRBD2. CDR1 is MNHEY, CDR2 SVGAGI, per germline. The CDR3 has 15 amino acids. Losses at the gene ends were 3 bases for V and 0 bases for J; bases not matched to a gene: 2. CDR3 nucleotides: TGTGCCAGCAGTTATGGGACTAGCGTCTCCTACGAGCAGTACTTC. It encodes CASSYGTSVSYEQYF.

This clone was recorded a few times. CDR3 nucleotides: TGTGCCAGCAGCTTAGGACAGGGTCACACCGGGGAGCTGTTTTTT. As protein: CASSLGQGHTGELFF. V usage is TRBV11-3 and J usage is TRBJ2-2; 7 nucleotides match TRBD1. CDR1 is SGHNT and CDR2 is YENEEA in the germline V gene. Unmatched junction bases numbered 2, after V lost 1 base and J lost 3 bases. The CDR3 length is 15 residues.

In its sample, this clone was seen a few times. This same CDR3 is encoded by further DNA sequences in the sample. The chain carries TRBV28 and TRBJ1-5; D unclear. Per germline, CDR1 MDHEN and CDR2 SYDVKM. CDR3 size: 12 residues. Trimming removed 7 bases from V and 0 bases from J, with 4 bases in between. The CDR3 DNA is TGTGCCAGCATCTCTAGCAATCAGCCCCAGCATTTT. This encodes CASISSNQPQHF.

The chain links TRBV6-5 to TRBJ2-3; TRBD1 matches at 8 bases. Germline V lookup: CDR1 MNHEY, CDR2 SVGAGI. CDR3 length: 15 amino acids. The V gene end was trimmed by 5 bases and the J gene end by 2 bases; junction bases not matched to a gene: 6. The CDR3 sequence is CASSGQGRVTDTQYF. CDR3 nucleotide sequence: TGTGCCAGCAGTGGACAGGGACGGGTCACAGATACGCAGTATTTT.

This clone was counted only a few times. The chain has TRBV5-5 and TRBJ1-1; D is possibly TRBD1 (5 bases). The V end was cut by 4 bases, the J end by 4 bases, with 23 bases between. Germline loops: CDR1 SGHKS, CDR2 YYEKEE (reference sequence). The CDR3 contains 17 residues. DNA for the CDR3: TGTGCCAGCAGCCCTTATGGGGGGTTCGGTCGTTCCACTGAAGCTTTCTTT. This encodes CASSPYGGFGRSTEAFF.

V usage is TRBV6-1 and J usage is TRBJ1-2; D may be TRBD1 (5 bases). There are 15 residues in the CDR3. V was shortened by 10 bases and J by 4 bases, with 22 bases between the two germline ends. The V gene's germline CDR1 is MNHNS and CDR2 SASEGT. CDR3 residues: CATSLRGQMPYGYTF. CDR3 coding DNA: TGTGCCACCTCCCTTCGTGGACAAATGCCCTATGGCTACACCTTC.

The sample holds a few counts of this clone. V and J are TRBV30 and TRBJ1-5; 8 positions agree with TRBD1. V lost 2 bases, J lost 6 bases, and 3 bases stayed unmatched. This CDR3 contains 13 residues. Germline loops: CDR1 GTSNPN, CDR2 SVGIG (reference sequence). The CDR3: CAWSQGAGQPQHF. Written as DNA, the CDR3 is TGTGCCTGGAGTCAGGGGGCTGGTCAGCCCCAGCATTTT.

The table lists this clone with a few counts. The junction shows a germline mismatch at one end, possibly a read error. V and J are TRBV2 and TRBJ2-1, with D possibly being TRBD1 (5 bases). This CDR3 spans 11 amino acids. From germline, CDR1 is SNHLY and CDR2 FYNNEI. CDR3 coding DNA: TGTGCCGGCAGACAGTTCAATGAGCAGTTCTTC. It translates to CAGRQFNEQFF.

The V call is TRBV11-1, the J call TRBJ2-5; 8 bases are shared with TRBD1. The germline V gene has CDR1 SGHAT and CDR2 FQDESV (reference sequence). The trim removed 5 bases at V and 2 bases at J, leaving 7 bases unmatched. CDR3 length: 15 residues. CDR3: CASSPRTGRQETQYF. CDR3 nucleotide sequence: TGTGCCAGCAGCCCTCGGACAGGGAGGCAAGAGACCCAGTACTTC.

CDR3 nucleotide sequence: TGTGCCAGCCGGGACAGGGGTACTTTTGGAGCTTTCTTT. Translation: CASRDRGTFGAFF. The chain couples TRBV6-5 to TRBJ1-1; 10 bases are a match to TRBD1. The germline V gene has CDR1 MNHEY and CDR2 SVGAGI. The CDR3 runs 13 residues. V gave up 8 bases and J gave up 10 bases; unmatched junction bases: 10.

The table lists this clone with a few counts. V and J are TRBV2 and TRBJ2-7; 12 bases map to TRBD1. The length of the CDR3 is 16 residues. Per germline, CDR1 SNHLY and CDR2 FYNNEI. The junction had 10 bases not matched to a gene; V was cut back by 6 bases and J by 4 bases. CDR3 DNA sequence: TGTGCCAGCAGGCGTCAGCCGGGACAGGGGGCGTACGAGCAGTACTTC. This sequence encodes CASRRQPGQGAYEQYF. Full variable domain (outside the CDR3, taken from reference TRBV2 and TRBJ2-7): EPEVTQTPSHQVTQMGQEVILRCVPISNHLYFYWYRQILGQKVEFLVSFYNNEISEKSEIFDDQFSVERPDGSNFTLKIRSTKLEDSAMYFCASRRQPGQGAYEQYFGPGTRLTVT.

The V gene is TRBV7-3, the J gene TRBJ1-1; 8 nucleotides align to TRBD1. With V trimmed by 1 base and J by 11 bases, 9 bases remained unmatched. The germline CDR1 and CDR2 sequences are SGHTA and FQGTGA. The CDR3 length is 14 residues. CDR3: CASSLNSGGVAAFF. The CDR3 DNA reads TGTGCCAGCAGCTTAAACTCAGGGGGCGTCGCGGCTTTCTTT. The whole variable domain, filled in from reference TRBV7-3 and TRBJ1-1, reads GAGVSQTPSNKVTEKGKYVELRCDPISGHTALYWYRQSLGQGPEFLIYFQGTGAADDSGLPNDRFFAVRPEGSVSTLKIQRTERGDSAVYLCASSLNSGGVAAFFGQGTRLTVV.

In its sample, this clone was seen a few times. This rearrangement joins TRBV19 to TRBJ1-5; D remains unclear. The CDR3 covers 14 residues. The germline V gene has CDR1 LNHDA and CDR2 SQIVND (reference sequence). V lost 6 bases and J 6 bases, leaving 15 bases between the germline ends. The CDR3 DNA is TGTGCCAGTAGCACTAGAGAGGCTGGTCAGCCCCAGCATTTT. Its protein product is CASSTREAGQPQHF.

This clone has a handful of counts. The chain couples TRBV27 to TRBJ1-2, with 8 bases fitting TRBD1. Germline V lookup: CDR1 MNHEY, CDR2 SMNVEV (reference sequence). The ends lost 0 bases at V and 8 bases at J; junction bases unmatched: 5. This CDR3 region has 14 residues. Here the CDR3 reads CASSLSRQGSGYTF. The CDR3 DNA reads as TGTGCCAGCAGTTTATCTCGACAGGGGTCCGGCTACACCTTC.

This chain joins TRBV5-1 and TRBJ1-1; D unresolved. The CDR3 sequence is 14 residues long. Germline V gene sequence: CDR1 SGHRS, CDR2 YFSETQ. V lost 8 bases and J 3 bases, leaving 17 bases between the germline ends. The CDR3 loop is CASTQTFQDTEAFF. The CDR3, as DNA: TGCGCCAGTACGCAGACCTTCCAGGACACTGAAGCTTTCTTT.

This chain joins TRBV6-4 and TRBJ2-1, with 7 bases identical to TRBD1. Germline-derived CDR1 and CDR2 are MRHNA and SNTAGT. Losses at the gene ends were 6 bases for V and 9 bases for J; bases not matched to a gene: 5. This CDR3 is 12 amino acids long. The CDR3 loop reads CASRGTVGEQFF. CDR3 coding DNA: TGTGCCAGCAGGGGGACAGTTGGTGAGCAGTTCTTC.

V usage is TRBV5-6 and J usage is TRBJ1-3; unclear D gene. Trimming left V 5 bases short and J 0 bases short, with 3 bases between. The germline V gene encodes CDR1 SGHDT and CDR2 YYEEEE. The CDR3 totals 12 residues. In nucleotides, the CDR3 is TGTGCCAGCAGGAGCTCTGGAAACACCATATATTTT. This codes for CASRSSGNTIYF.

Only a few counts were recorded for this clone. This chain joins TRBV7-6 and TRBJ1-4, with 8 nucleotides matching TRBD1. The CDR3 has 16 amino acids. Losses at the gene ends were 1 base for V and 3 bases for J; bases not matched to a gene: 4. Germline assignment: CDR1 SGHVS and CDR2 FNYEAQ. The CDR3 nucleotides are TGTGCCAGCAGCTTAGTTGCGGGACAGGCTAATGAAAAACTGTTTTTT. Translation gives CASSLVAGQANEKLFF.

The chain carries TRBV6-5 and TRBJ2-1; TRBD2 aligns across 9 bases. The length of the CDR3 is 15 residues. Germline V gene lookup returns CDR1 MNHEY and CDR2 SVGAGI. V trimming: 0 bases; J trimming: 5 bases; junction bases outside the gene matches: 2. The CDR3 loop is CASSYSAGGHNEQFF. The CDR3 DNA reads as TGTGCCAGCAGTTACTCGGCGGGAGGGCACAATGAGCAGTTCTTC.

This clone was counted between two and nine times. The CDR3 DNA sequence: TGTGCCAGCAGCCCTCTCCTAGCGGATGGCTACACCTTC. Protein product: CASSPLLADGYTF. The rearrangement links TRBV9 to TRBJ1-2, with unresolved D. CDR3 size: 13 residues. The V gene's germline CDR1 is SGDLS and CDR2 YYNGEE. V was clipped by 4 bases and J by 6 bases, with 13 bases between them. Full variable domain (rest looked up from reference TRBV9 and TRBJ1-2): DSGVTQTPKHLITATGQRVTLRCSPRSGDLSVYWYQQSLDQGLQFLIQYYNGEERAKGNILERFSAQQFPDLHSELNLSSLELGDSALYFCASSPLLADGYTFGSGTRLTVV.

This clone was seen only a few times. The rearrangement joins TRBV9 to TRBJ2-7, with TRBD2 matching 14 bases. There are 15 residues in the CDR3. Germline V CDR1 and CDR2: SGDLS, YYNGEE. V lost 3 bases and J lost 6; bases outside the gene matches: 5. CDR3 sequence (DNA): TGTGCCAGCAGCGCGGGGACTAGCGGGAGCGCCGAGCAGTACTTC. Its translation is CASSAGTSGSAEQYF.

This clone appeared a few times. This rearrangement joins TRBV23-1 to TRBJ1-1, with 8 bases identical to TRBD1. TRBV23-1 is sorted into the ORF group, with uncertain function. CDR3 length: 15 residues. With V trimmed by 2 bases and J by 1 base, 3 bases remained unmatched. In DNA, the CDR3 is TGCGCCAGCAGTCAACCTGGGACAGGGAACACTGAAGCTTTCTTT. Translation: CASSQPGTGNTEAFF.